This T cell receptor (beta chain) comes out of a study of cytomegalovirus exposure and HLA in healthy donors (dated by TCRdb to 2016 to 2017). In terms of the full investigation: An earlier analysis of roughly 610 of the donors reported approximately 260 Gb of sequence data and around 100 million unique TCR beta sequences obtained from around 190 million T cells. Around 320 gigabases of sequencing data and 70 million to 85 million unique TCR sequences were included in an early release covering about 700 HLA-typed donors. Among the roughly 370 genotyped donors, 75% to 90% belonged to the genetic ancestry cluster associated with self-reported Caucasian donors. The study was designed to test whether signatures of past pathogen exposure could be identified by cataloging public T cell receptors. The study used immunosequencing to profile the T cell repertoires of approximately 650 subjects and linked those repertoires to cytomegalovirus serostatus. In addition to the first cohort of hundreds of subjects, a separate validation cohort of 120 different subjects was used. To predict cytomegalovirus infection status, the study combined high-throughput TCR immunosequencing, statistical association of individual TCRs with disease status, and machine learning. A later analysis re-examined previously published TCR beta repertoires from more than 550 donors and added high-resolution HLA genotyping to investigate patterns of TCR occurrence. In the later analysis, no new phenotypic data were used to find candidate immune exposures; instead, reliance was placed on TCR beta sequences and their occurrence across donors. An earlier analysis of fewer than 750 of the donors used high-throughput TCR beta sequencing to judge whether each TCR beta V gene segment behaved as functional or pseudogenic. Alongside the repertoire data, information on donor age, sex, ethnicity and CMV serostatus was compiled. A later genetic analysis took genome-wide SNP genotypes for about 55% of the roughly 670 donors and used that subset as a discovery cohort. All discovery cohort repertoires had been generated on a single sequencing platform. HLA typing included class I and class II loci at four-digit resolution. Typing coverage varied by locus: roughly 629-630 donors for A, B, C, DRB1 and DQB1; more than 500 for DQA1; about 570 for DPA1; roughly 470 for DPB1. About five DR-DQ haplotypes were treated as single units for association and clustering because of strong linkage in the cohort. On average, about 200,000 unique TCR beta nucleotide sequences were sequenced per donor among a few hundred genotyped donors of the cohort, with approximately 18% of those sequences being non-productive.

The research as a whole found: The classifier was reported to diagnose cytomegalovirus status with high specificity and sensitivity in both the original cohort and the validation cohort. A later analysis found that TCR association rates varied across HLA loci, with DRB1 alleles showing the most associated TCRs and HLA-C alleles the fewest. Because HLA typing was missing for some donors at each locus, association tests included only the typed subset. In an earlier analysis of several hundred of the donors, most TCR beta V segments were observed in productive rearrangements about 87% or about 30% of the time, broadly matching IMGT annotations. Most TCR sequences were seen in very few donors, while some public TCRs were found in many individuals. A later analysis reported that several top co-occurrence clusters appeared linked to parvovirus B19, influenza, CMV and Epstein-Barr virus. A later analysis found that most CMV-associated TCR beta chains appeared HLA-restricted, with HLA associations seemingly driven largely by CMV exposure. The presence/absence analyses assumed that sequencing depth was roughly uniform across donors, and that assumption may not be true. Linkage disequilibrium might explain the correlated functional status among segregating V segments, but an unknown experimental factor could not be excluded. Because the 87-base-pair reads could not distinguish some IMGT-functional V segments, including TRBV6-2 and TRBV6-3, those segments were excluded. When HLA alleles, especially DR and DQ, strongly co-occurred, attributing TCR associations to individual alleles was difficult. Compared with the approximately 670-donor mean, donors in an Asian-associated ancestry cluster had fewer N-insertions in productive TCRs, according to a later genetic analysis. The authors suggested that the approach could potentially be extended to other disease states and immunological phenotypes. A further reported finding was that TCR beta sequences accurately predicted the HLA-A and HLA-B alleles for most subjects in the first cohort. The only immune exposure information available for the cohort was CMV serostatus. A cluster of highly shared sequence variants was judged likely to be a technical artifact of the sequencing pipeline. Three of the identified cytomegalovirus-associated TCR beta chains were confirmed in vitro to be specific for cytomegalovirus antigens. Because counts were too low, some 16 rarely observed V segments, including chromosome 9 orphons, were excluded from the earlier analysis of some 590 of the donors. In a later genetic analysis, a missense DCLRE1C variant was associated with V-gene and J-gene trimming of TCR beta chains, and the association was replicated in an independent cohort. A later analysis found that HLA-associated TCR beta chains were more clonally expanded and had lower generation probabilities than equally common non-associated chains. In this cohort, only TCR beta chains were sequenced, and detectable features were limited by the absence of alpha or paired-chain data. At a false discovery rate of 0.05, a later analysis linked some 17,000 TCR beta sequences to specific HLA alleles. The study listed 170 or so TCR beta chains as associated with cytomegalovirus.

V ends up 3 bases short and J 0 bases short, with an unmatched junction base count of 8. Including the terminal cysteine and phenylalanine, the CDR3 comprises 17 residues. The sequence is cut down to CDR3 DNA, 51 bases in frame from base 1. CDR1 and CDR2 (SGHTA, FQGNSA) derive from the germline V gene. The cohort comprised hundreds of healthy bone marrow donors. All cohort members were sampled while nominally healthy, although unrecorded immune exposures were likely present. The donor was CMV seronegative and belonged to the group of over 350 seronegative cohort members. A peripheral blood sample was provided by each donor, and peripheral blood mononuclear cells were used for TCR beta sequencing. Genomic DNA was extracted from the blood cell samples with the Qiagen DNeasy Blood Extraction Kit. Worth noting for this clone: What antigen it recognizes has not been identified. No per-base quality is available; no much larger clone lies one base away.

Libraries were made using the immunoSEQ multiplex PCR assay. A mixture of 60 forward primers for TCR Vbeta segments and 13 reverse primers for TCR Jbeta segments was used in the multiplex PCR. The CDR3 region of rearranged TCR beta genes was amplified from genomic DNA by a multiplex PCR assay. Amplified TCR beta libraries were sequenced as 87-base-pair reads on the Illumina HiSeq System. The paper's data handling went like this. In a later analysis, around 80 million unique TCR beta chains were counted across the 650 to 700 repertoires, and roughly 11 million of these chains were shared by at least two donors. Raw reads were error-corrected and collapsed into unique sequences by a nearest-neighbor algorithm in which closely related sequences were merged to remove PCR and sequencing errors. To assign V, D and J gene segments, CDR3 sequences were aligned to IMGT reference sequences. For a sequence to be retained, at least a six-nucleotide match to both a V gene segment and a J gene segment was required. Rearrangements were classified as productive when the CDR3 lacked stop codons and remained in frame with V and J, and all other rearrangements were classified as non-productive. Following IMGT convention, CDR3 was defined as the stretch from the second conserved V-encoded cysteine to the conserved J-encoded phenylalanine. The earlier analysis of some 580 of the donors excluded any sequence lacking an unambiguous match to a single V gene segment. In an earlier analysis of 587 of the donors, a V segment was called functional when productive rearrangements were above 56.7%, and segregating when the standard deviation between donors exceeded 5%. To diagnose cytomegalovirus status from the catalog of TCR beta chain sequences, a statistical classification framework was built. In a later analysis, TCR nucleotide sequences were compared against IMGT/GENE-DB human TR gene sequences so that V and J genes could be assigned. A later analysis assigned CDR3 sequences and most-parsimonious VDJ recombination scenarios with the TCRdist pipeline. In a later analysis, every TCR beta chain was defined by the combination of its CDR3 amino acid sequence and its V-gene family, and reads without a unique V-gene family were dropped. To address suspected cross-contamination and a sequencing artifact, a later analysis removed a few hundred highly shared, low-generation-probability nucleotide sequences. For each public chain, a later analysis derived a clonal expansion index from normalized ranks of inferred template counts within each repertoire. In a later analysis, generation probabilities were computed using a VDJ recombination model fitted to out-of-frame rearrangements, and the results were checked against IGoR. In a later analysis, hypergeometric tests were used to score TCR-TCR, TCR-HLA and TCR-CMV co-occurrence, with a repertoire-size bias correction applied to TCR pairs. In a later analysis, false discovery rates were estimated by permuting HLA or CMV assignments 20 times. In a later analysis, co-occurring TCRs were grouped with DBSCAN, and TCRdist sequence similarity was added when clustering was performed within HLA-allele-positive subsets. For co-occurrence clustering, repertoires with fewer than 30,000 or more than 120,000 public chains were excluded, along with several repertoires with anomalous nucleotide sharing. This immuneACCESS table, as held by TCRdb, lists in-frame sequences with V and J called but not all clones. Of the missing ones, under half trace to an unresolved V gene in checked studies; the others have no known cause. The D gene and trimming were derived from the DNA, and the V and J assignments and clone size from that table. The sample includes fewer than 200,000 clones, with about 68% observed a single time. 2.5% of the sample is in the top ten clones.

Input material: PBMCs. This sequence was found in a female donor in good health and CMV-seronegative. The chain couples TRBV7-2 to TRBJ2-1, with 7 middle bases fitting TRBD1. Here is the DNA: TGTGCCAGCAGCTTCGACGGGACAGTGAGCTCCTACAATGAGCAGTTCTTC. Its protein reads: CASSFDGTVSSYNEQFF.